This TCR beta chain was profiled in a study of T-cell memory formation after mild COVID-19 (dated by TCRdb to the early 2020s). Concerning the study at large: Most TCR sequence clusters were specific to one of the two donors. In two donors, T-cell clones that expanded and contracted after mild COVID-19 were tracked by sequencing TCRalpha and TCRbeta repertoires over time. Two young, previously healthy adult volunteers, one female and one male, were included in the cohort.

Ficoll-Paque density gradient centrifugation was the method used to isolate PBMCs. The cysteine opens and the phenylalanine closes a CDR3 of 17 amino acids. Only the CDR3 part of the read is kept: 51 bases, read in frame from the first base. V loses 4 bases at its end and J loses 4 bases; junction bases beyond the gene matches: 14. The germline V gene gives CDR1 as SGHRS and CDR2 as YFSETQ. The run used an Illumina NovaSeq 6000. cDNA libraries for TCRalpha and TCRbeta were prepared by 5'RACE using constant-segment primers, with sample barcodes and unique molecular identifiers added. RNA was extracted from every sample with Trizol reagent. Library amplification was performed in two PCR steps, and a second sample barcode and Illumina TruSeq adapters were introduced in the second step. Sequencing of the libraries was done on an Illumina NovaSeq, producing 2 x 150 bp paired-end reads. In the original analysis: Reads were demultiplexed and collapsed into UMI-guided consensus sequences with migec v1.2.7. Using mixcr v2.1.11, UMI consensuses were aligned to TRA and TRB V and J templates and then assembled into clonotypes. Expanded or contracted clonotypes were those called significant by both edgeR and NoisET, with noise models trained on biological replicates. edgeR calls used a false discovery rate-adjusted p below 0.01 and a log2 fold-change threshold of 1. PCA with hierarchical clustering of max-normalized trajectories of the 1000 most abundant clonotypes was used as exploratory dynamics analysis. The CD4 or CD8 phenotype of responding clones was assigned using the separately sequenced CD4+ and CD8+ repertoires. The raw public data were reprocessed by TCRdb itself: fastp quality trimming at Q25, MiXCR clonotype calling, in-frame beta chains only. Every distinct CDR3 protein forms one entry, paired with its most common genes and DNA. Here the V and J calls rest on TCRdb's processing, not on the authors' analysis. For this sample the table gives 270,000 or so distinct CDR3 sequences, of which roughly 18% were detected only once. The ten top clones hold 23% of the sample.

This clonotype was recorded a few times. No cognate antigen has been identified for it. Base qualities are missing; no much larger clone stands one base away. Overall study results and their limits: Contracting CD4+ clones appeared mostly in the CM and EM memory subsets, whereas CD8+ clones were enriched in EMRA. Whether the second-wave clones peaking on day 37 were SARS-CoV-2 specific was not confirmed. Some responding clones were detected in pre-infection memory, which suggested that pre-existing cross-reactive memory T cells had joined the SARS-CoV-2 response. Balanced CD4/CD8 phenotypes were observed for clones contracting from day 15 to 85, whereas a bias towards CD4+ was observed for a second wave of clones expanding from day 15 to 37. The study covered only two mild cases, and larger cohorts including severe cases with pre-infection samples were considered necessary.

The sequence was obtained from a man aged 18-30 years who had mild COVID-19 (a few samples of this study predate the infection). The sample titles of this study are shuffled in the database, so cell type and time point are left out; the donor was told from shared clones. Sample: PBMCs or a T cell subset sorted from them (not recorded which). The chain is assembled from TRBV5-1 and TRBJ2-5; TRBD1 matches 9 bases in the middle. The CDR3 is CASSLNSGTGRGETQYF. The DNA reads TGCGCCAGCAGCCTAAATTCAGGGACAGGGAGGGGAGAGACCCAGTACTTC.